This T cell receptor beta chain was retrieved from a study of T cell responses to AZD1222 COVID-19 vaccine. V lost 3 bases to trimming and J lost 7 bases, with 12 bases between them. The germline V gene encodes CDR1 SEHNR and CDR2 FQNEAQ (reference sequence). This CDR3 spans 13 amino acids. Only in-frame clones appear in the TCRdb table, and some are missing; sequencing was by immunoSEQ multiplex PCR. The data contain 35,000 to 55,000 clones, roughly 77% of them singletons. The starting material was peripheral blood, obtained 28 days after the second dose of the MenACWY control vaccine. The chain couples TRBV7-9 to TRBJ1-2; TRBD1 might be the D (5 bases). The clonotype was recovered from an adult who received the MenACWY meningococcal vaccine as a control. In DNA, the CDR3 is TGTGCCAGCAGCTTGACGGGGGAAGGTGGCTACACCTTC. Translating gives CASSLTGEGGYTF.